The TCR beta chain under discussion was sequenced for a study of early T cells in non-severe SARS-CoV-2 infection listed by TCRdb under 2021. A note on the overall study: Because TCR sequencing was done on bulk RNA from unsorted whole blood, the alpha and beta chains could not be paired. What the authors observed across the whole study: VDJdb matching was skewed toward anti-spike CD8 responses and likely underestimated virus-specific expansions by missing private and CD4 specificities.

The receptor library was made with 5' RACE. Sequencing instrument: NextSeq 500. In the TCR library protocol, unique molecular identifiers were attached to individual cDNA molecules to correct for PCR bias and sequencing error. Both TCR alpha and beta chains were sequenced, and tight co-correlation was observed between alpha and beta sequence abundances in each sample. In the original analysis: Decombinator V4 was used to annotate the V gene, J gene and CDR3 of the TCR sequences. TCRs were defined as expanded if a significant change between any two time points was detected under a Poisson model with p below 0.0001. TCR abundances were normalised to the total number of TCRs sequenced in each sample and reported as counts per million. VDJdb, accessed 1 November 2021, was searched for CMV, EBV and SARS-CoV-2 annotated TCRs, excluding TCRs annotated for multiple antigens. The public reads were reprocessed in TCRdb via fastp at Q25 and MiXCR, keeping in-frame beta chains. Each entry merges the rows of one CDR3 protein and shows their most common DNA and genes. These V and J calls rely on TCRdb rather than the paper's analysis. This sample gives approximately 50,000 distinct CDR3 sequences in total; approximately 8.5% of them show up just once. Clones ranked in the top ten supply around 14% of the sample.

Set within a cohort of healthcare workers in London, UK, this nested case-control study involved weekly PCR testing of nasopharyngeal swabs along with blood sampling. Healthcare workers were recruited between 23 and 31 March 2020, during the week of the UK lockdown, and were followed weekly for up to about 15 weeks. This clonotype was recorded at least ten times. The antigen it recognizes is unknown. Base-call qualities are not available, and no considerably larger clone is one nucleotide away. The sequenced sample was whole blood. The receptor's source is an adult who was a healthcare worker with PCR-confirmed SARS-CoV-2 infection or an uninfected control (not recorded which).

The CDR3 corresponds to CASSPRVHFNEQFF. The DNA reads TGTGCCAGCAGCCCCCGGGTCCACTTCAATGAGCAGTTCTTC. This sequence uses TRBV6-5 and TRBJ2-1; the D gene is unclear. V was cut back by 6 bases and J by 6 bases, leaving a gap of 15 bases between them. The germline V gene supplies CDR1 MNHEY and CDR2 SVGAGI. The CDR3 has 14 amino acids, counting the end cysteine and phenylalanine. The only DNA kept is the CDR3, 42 bases in frame from the first base.